This T cell receptor beta chain was captured in a study of patients and donors after allogeneic stem cell transplantation (dated by TCRdb to between 2020 and 2021). On this clonotype itself: The clone's antigen remains unknown. Base qualities are missing; no much larger clone stands one base away.

The library came from RT-PCR. Sequenced using a NextSeq 550. TCRdb reanalyzed the raw reads on its own, using fastp at Q25 for trimming and MiXCR for clone calling, and kept in-frame beta chains. Entries are consolidated by CDR3 protein sequence, retaining the most common genes and DNA. The sample contains roughly 200,000 distinct CDR3 sequences, around 40% of them found a single time. The top ten clonotypes cover approximately 10% of the sample. According to the germline V gene, CDR1 reads SGHRS and CDR2 reads YFSETQ. V is shortened by 0 bases, J by 0 bases, and the region joining them spans 6 bases. Counted from cysteine to phenylalanine, this CDR3 has 15 amino acids. Here the CDR3 DNA is all that survives: 45 bases in frame from base 1.

The rearranged chain carries TRBV5-1 and TRBJ2-2, with the D gene too uncertain to name. The sequenced sample consisted of blood, either unsorted or a sorted T cell fraction (not recorded which). The receptor was isolated from a human donor who was either an allogeneic HSCT recipient or a stem cell or donor lymphocyte infusion donor (not recorded which). It is not recorded whose cells these are; they may come from a transplant donor. CDR3 sequence: CASSLGDANTGELFF. The DNA sequence is given as TGCGCCAGCAGCTTGGGTGACGCGAACACCGGGGAGCTGTTTTTT.